The present T cell receptor (beta chain) was sequenced within a study of T cells in narcolepsy. Whole-study findings and limits: Comparing one patient's CSF and blood CD4+ clonotypes highlighted HCRT- and TRIB2-specific autoreactive clonotypes.

Measured with immunoSEQ multiplex PCR; TCRdb has only the in-frame clones, and not every one. The sample carries tens of thousands of clones, around four fifths recorded once. Concerning this clone itself: Its matching antigen is unknown.

Germline CDR1 reads SQVTM; CDR2 reads ANQGSEA. The V end was cut by 4 bases, the J end by 8 bases, with 17 bases between. The CDR3 covers 13 residues. The chain couples TRBV29-1 to TRBJ1-2, with D unclear. This clonotype was sampled from a human donor with narcolepsy. The specimen was CD45RA- memory CD4+ T cells from PBMCs. This chain's CDR3 is CSVAAPGIGGYTF. DNA of the CDR3: TGCAGCGTTGCGGCCCCGGGAATAGGGGGCTACACCTTC.